Sequencing of this TCR beta chain was carried out in a study of T-cell reconstitution after alpha-beta-depleted transplantation in children. Findings of the study overall: The study reportedly traced alpha-beta T cells about two months after transplant to several hundred expanded graft clones. Diversity and T-cell counts at one year after transplant derived mostly from new T cells. Surviving thymic progenitors and recipient T cells were the source of high TCRbeta diversity at day 60 in some patients.

Unique molecular identifiers were incorporated during preparation of the TCRbeta library. Each CDR3 protein gets one entry after TCRdb re-called the PCR reads with MiXCR. The sample has approximately 650,000 distinct CDR3 sequences, about an eighth seen once. Note on this clonotype: The antigen is undetermined.

V shed 5 bases and J 2 bases; nucleotides not matched to a gene: 8. Germline loops: CDR1 SEHNR, CDR2 FQNEAQ (reference sequence). This CDR3 is built from 16 residues. The sequence was collected from a girl under 10 years old with congenital amegakaryocytic thrombocytopenia, due to receive a stem cell transplant. The genes are TRBV7-9 and TRBJ2-5, with 10 nucleotides matching TRBD1. Sequencing was performed on PBMCs, taken before TCRalphabeta/CD19-depleted stem cell transplant. The CDR3 sequence is CASSPRGTGEQETQYF. Written as DNA, the CDR3 is TGTGCCAGCAGCCCCCGTGGGACAGGGGAACAAGAGACCCAGTACTTC.